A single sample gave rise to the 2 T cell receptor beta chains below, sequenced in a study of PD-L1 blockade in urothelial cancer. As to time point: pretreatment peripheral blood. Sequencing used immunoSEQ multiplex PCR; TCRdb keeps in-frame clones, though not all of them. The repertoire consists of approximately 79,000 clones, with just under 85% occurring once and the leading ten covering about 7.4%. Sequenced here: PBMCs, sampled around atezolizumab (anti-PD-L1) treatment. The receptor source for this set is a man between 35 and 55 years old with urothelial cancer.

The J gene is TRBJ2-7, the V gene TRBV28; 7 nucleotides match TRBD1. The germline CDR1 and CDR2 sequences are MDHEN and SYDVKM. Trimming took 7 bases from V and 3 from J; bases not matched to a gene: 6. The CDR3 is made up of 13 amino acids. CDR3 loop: CASTVTGNYEQYF. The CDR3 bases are TGTGCCAGCACCGTGACAGGGAACTACGAGCAGTACTTC.

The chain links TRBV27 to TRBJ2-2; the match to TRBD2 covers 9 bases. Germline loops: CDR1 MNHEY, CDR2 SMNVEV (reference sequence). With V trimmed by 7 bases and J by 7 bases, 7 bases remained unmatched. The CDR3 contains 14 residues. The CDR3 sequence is CASKIAGDLGELFF. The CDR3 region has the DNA TGTGCCAGCAAAATAGCGGGAGACCTCGGGGAGCTGTTTTTT.